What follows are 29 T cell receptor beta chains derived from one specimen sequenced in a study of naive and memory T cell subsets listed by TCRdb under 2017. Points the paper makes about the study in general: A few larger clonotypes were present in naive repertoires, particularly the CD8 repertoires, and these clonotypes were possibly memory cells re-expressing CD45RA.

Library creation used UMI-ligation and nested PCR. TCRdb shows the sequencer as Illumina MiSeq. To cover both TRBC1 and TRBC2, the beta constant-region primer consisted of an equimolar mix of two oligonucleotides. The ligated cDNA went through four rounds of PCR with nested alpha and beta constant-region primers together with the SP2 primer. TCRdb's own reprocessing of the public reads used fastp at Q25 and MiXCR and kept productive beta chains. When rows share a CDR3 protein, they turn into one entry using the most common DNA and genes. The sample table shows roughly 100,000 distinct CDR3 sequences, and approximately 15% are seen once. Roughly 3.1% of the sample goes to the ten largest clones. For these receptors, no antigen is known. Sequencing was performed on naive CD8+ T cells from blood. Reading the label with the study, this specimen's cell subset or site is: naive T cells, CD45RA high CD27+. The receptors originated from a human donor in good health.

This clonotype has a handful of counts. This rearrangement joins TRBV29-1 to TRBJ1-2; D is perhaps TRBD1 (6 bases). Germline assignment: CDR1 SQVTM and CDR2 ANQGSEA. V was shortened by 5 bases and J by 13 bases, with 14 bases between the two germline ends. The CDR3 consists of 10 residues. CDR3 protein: CSVPDRPITF. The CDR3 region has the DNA TGCAGCGTTCCGGACAGACCCATCACCTTC.

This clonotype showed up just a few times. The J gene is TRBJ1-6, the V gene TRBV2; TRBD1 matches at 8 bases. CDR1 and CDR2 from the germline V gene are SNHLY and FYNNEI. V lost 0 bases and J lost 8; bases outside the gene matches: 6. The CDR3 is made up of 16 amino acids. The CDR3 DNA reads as TGTGCCAGCAGTGAAGCAGGGGACAGGTTGTATTCACCCCTCCACTTT. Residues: CASSEAGDRLYSPLHF.

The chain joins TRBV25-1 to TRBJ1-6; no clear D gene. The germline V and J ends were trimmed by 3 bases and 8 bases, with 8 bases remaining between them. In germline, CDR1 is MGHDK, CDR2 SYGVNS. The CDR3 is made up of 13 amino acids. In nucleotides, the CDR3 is TGTGCCAGCAGTGACCCAGCGGATTCACCCCTCCACTTT. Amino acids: CASSDPADSPLHF.

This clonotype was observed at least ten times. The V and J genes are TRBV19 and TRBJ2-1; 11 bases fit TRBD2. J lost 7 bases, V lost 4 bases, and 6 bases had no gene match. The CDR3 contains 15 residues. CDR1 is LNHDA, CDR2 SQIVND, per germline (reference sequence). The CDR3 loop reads CASSRIAGGPNEQFF. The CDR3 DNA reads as TGTGCCAGTAGTAGAATAGCGGGGGGGCCGAATGAGCAGTTCTTC. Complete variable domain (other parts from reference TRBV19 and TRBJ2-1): DGGITQSPKYLFRKEGQNVTLSCEQNLNHDAMYWYRQDPGQGLRLIYYSQIVNDFQKGDIAEGYSVSREKKESFPLTVTSAQKNPTAFYLCASSRIAGGPNEQFFGPGTRLTVL.

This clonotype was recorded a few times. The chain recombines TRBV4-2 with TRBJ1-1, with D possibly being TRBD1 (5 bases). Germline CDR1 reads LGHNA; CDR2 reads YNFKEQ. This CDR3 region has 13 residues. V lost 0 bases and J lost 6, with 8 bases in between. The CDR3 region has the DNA TGTGCCAGCAGCCAAGATGGGGGGGCTGAAGCTTTCTTT. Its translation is CASSQDGGAEAFF.

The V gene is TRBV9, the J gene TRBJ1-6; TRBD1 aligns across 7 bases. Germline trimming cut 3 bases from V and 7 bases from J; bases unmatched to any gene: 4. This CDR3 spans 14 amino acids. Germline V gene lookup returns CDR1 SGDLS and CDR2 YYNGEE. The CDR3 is CASSATGVNSPLHF. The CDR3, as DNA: TGTGCCAGCAGCGCCACAGGGGTAAATTCACCCCTCCACTTT.

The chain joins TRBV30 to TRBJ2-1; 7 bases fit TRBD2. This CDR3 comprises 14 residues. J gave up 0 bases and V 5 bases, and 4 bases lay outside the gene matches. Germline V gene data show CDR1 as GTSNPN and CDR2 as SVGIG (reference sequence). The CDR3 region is CAWDGGSSYNEQFF. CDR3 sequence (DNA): TGTGCCTGGGACGGGGGGTCCTCCTACAATGAGCAGTTCTTC.

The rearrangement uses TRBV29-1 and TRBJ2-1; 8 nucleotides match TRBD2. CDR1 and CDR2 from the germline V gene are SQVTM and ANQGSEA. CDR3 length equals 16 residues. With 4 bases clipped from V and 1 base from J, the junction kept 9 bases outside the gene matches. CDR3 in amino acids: CSVVGTRDGSYNEQFF. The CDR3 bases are TGCAGCGTTGTAGGGACTAGAGATGGGTCCTACAATGAGCAGTTCTTC.

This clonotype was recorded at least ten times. The CDR3 nucleotides read TGCGCCAGCAGCCAAGAGGTTAGAGCGGGGGCTGAAGCTTTCTTT. Translated, it gives CASSQEVRAGAEAFF. J is TRBJ1-1 and V is TRBV4-3, with D maybe TRBD1 (5 bases). The CDR3 is made up of 15 amino acids. The V end was cut by 0 bases, the J end by 6 bases, with 14 bases between. Per germline, CDR1 LGHNA and CDR2 YSLEER.

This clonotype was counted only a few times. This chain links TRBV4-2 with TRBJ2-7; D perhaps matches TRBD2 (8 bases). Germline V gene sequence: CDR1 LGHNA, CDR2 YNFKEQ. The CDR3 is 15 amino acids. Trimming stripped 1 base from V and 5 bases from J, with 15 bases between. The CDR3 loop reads CASSQAGGTEDEQYF. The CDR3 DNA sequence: TGTGCCAGCAGCCAAGCGGGGGGGACAGAAGACGAGCAGTACTTC.

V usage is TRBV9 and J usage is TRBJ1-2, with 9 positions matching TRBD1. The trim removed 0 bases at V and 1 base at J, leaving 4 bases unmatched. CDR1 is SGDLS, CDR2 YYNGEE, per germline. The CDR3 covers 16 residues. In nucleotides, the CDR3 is TGTGCCAGCAGCGTAGCCCGACAGGGGGATAACTATGGCTACACCTTC. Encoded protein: CASSVARQGDNYGYTF.

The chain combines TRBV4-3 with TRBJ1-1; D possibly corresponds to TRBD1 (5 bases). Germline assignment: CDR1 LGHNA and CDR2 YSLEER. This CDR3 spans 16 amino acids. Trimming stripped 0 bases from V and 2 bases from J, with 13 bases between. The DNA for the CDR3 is TGCGCCAGCAGCCAAGATCGCGGGGCTTTAAACACTGAAGCTTTCTTT. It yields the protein CASSQDRGALNTEAFF.

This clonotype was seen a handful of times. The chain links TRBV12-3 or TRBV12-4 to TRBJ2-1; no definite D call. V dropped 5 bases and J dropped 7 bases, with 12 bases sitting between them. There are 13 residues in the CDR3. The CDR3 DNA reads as TGTGCCAGCAGTCCTCCTTGGGGTAATGAGCAGTTCTTC. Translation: CASSPPWGNEQFF.

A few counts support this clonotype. As DNA, the CDR3 is TGTGCCAGCAGCCCTAGACTAGCGGGCACCTACAATGAGCAGTTCTTC. This encodes CASSPRLAGTYNEQFF. This rearrangement joins TRBV7-9 to TRBJ2-1, with 10 bases matching TRBD2. J gave up 2 bases and V 5 bases, and 6 bases lay outside the gene matches. The germline gives CDR1 SEHNR, CDR2 FQNEAQ (reference sequence). The CDR3 is 16 residues long.

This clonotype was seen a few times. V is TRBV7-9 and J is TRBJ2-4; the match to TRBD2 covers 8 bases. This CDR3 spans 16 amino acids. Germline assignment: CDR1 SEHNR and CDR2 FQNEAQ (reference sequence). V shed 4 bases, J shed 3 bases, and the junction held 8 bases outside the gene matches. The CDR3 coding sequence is TGTGCCAGCAGCTCAGATAGCGGGGAGGGCAAAAACATTCAGTACTTC. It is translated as CASSSDSGEGKNIQYF.

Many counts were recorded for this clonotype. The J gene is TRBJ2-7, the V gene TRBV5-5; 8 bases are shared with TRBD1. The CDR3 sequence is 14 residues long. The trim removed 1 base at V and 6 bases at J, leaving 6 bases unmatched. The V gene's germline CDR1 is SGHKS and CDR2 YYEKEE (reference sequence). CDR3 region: CASSLRQGALEQYF. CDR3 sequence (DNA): TGTGCCAGCAGCTTGCGTCAGGGGGCCCTCGAGCAGTACTTC.

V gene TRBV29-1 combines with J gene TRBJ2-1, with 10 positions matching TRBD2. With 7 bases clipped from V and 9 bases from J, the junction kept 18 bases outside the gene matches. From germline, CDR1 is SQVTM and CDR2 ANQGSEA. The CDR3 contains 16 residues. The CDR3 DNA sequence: TGCAGCGCCTGTAGGGCTAGCGGGAGTGAATCGGGTGAGCAGTTCTTC. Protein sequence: CSACRASGSESGEQFF.

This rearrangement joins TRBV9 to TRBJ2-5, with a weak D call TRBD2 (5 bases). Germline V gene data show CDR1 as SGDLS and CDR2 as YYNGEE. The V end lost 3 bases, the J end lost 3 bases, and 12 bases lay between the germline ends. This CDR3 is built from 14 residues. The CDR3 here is CASSESGPEETQYF. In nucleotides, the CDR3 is TGTGCCAGCAGCGAAAGCGGACCTGAAGAGACCCAGTACTTC.

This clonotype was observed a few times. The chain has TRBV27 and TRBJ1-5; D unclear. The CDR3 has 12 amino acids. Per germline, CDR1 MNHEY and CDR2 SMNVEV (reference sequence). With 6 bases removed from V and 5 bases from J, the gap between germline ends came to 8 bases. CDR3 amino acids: CASRMADQPQHF. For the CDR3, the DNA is TGTGCCAGCAGGATGGCGGATCAGCCCCAGCATTTT.

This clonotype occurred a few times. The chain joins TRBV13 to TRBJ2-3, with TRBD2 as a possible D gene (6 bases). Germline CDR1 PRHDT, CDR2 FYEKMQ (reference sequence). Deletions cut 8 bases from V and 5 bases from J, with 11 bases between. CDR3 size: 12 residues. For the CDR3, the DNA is TGTGCCAGCTCGCGGAGGGGAGATACGCAGTATTTT. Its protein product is CASSRRGDTQYF.

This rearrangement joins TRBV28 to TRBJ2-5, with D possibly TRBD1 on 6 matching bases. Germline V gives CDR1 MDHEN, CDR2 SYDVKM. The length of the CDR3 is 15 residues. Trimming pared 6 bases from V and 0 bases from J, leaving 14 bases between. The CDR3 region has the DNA TGTGCCAGCAGCCCTGGACAGCAGTACCAAGAGACCCAGTACTTC. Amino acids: CASSPGQQYQETQYF. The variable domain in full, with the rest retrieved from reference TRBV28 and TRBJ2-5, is DVKVTQSSRYLVKRTGEKVFLECVQDMDHENMFWYRQDPGLGLRLIYFSYDVKMKEKGDIPEGYSVSREKKERFSLILESASTNQTSMYLCASSPGQQYQETQYFGPGTRLLVL.

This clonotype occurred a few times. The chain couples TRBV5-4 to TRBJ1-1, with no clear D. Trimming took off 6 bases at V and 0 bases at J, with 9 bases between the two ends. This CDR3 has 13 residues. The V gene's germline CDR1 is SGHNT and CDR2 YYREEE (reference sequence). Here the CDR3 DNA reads TGTGCCAGCACCCGAGAGATGAACACTGAAGCTTTCTTT. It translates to CASTREMNTEAFF.

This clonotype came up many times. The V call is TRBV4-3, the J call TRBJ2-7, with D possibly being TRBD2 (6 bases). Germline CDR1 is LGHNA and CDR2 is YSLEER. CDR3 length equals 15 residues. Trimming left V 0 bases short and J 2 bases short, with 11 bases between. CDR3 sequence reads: CASSQDRGSPYEQYF. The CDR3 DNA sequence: TGCGCCAGCAGCCAAGATCGGGGGAGCCCCTACGAGCAGTACTTC.

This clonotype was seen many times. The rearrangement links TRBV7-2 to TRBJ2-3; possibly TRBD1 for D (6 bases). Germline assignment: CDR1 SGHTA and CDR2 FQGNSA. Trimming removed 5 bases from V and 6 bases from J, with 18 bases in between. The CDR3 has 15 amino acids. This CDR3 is CASSLRGWMADTQYF. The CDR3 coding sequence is TGTGCCAGCAGCCTCAGGGGATGGATGGCGGATACGCAGTATTTT.

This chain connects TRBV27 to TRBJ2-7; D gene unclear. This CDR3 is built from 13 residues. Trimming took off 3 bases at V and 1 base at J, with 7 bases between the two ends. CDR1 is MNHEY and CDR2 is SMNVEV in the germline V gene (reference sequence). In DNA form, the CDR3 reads TGTGCCAGCAGTTTGGCTCGATCCTACGAGCAGTACTTC. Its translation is CASSLARSYEQYF.

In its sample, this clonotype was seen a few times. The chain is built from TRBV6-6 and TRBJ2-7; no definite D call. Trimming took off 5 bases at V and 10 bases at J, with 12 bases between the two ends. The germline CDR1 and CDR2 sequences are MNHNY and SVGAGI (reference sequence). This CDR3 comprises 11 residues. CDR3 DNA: TGTGCCAGCAGTCCAAGACACCTACAGTACTTC. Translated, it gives CASSPRHLQYF.

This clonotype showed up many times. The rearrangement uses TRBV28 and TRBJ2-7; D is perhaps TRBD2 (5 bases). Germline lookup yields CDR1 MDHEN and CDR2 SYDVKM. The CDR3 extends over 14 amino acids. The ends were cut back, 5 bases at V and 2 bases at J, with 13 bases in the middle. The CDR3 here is CASSPLLETYEQYF. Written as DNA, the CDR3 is TGTGCCAGCAGTCCCCTACTAGAAACCTACGAGCAGTACTTC.

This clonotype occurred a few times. CDR3 sequence: CASSSPAWDRGQHTQYF. CDR3 sequence (DNA): TGTGCCAGCAGTTCTCCCGCTTGGGACAGGGGGCAGCATACGCAGTATTTT. The V and J genes are TRBV27 and TRBJ2-3; 12 positions match TRBD1. CDR1 and CDR2 (germline): MNHEY, SMNVEV (reference sequence). Trimming took 4 bases from V and 7 from J; bases not matched to a gene: 12. The CDR3 has 17 amino acids.

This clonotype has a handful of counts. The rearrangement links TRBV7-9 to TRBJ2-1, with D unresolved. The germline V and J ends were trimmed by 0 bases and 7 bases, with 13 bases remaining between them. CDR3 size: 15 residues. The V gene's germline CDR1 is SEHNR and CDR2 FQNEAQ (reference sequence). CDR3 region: CASSLAPAPINEQFF. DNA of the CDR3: TGTGCCAGCAGCTTAGCCCCCGCTCCTATAAATGAGCAGTTCTTC.